This T cell receptor (beta chain) was identified in a study of beta chain features in type 1 diabetes. Study observations and caveats: When Type 1 diabetes patients were examined, their TCRB CDR3s proved moderately but significantly shorter in all four CD4+ subsets.

Germline V gene sequence: CDR1 SNHLY, CDR2 FYNNEI. Trimming took 6 bases from V and 0 from J, leaving 13 bases between them. This CDR3 has 15 residues. The authors reverse transcribed all of the isolated RNA, so sequencing captured expressed TCRB transcripts. Libraries were prepared by immunoSEQ multiplex PCR; TCRdb keeps only in-frame clonotypes and omits some of them. The sample gives approximately 300,000 clones, 11% of which show up once; approximately 0.016% is in the top ten. Remarks on this clone: The antigen is not known.

The sample taken for sequencing was naive CD4+ T cells from blood. The clonotype was recovered from a young woman in good health. The chain combines TRBV2 with TRBJ2-3, with D unresolved. CDR3 nucleotides: TGTGCCAGCAGCCGAAGGCAGGTTAGCACAGATACGCAGTATTTT. This codes for CASSRRQVSTDTQYF.